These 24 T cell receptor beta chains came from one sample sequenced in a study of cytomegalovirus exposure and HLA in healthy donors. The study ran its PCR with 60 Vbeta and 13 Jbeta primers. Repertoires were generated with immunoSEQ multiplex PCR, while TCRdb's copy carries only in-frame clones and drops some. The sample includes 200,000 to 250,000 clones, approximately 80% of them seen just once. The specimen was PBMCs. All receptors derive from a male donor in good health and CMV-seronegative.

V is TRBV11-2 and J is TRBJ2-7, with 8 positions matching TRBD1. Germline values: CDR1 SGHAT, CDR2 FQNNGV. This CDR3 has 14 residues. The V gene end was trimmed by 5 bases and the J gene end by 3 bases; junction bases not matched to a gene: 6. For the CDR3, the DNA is TGTGCCAGCAGCCCCGGACAGGGCCTCTACGAGCAGTACTTC. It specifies CASSPGQGLYEQYF.

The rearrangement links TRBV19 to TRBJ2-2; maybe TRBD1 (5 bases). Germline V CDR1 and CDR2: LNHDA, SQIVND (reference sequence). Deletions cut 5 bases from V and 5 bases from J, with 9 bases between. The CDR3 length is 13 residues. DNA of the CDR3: TGTGCCAGTAGTGGGGCGGAAACCGGGGAGCTGTTTTTT. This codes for CASSGAETGELFF.

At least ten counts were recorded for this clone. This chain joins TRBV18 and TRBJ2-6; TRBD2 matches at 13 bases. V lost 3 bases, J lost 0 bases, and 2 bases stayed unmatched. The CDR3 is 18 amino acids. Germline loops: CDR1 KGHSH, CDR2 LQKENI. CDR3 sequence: CASSPRTSGSSGANVLTF. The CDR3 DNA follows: TGTGCCAGCTCACCCCGGACTAGCGGGAGCTCTGGGGCCAACGTCCTGACTTTC.

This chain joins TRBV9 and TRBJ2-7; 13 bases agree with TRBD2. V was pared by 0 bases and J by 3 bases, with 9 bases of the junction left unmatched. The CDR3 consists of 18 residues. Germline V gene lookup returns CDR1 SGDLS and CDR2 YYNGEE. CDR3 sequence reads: CASSVATSGRAICYEQYF. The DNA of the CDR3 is TGTGCCAGCAGCGTAGCTACTAGCGGGAGGGCCATTTGCTACGAGCAGTACTTC.

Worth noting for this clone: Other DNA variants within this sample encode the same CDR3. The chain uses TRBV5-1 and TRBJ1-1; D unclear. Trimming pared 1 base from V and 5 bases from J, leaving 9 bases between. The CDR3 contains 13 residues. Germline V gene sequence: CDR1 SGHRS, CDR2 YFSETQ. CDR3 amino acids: CASSLTRGTEAFF. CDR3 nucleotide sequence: TGCGCCAGCAGCTTGACTCGGGGAACTGAAGCTTTCTTT.

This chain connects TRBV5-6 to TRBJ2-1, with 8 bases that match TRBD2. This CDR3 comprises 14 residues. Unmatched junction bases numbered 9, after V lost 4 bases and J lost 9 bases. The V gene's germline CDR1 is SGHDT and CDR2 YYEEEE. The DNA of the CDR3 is TGTGCCAGCAGCCTAGGACTAGCCTCTGGTGAGCAGTTCTTC. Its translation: CASSLGLASGEQFF.

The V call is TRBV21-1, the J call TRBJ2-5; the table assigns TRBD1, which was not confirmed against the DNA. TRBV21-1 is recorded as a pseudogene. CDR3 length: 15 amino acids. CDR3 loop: CASRRTDSLQETQYF. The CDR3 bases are TGTGCCAGCAGACGAACGGACAGCCTTCAAGAGACCCAGTACTTC.

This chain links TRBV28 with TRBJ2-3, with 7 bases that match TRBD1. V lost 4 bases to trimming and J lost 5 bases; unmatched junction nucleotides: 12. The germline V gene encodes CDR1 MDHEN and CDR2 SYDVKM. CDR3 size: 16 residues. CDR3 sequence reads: CASSSTPDRDQDTQYF. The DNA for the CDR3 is TGTGCCAGCAGTTCAACCCCCGACAGGGATCAAGATACGCAGTATTTT. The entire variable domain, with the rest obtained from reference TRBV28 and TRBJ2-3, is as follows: DVKVTQSSRYLVKRTGEKVFLECVQDMDHENMFWYRQDPGLGLRLIYFSYDVKMKEKGDIPEGYSVSREKKERFSLILESASTNQTSMYLCASSSTPDRDQDTQYFGPGTRLTVL.

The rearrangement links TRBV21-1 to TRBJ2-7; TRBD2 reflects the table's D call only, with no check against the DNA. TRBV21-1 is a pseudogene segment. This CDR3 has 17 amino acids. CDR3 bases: TGTGCCAGCAGCAAAGAGGGACTAGCGGGAGGGCCCAACGAGCAGTACTTC. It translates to CASSKEGLAGGPNEQYF.

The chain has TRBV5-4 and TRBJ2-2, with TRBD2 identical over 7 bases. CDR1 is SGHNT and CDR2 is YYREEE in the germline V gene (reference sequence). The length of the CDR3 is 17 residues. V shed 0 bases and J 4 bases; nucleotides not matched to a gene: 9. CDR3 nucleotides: TGTGCCAGCAGCTTGGTTGGGGGAGGGCCAAGCACCGGGGAGCTGTTTTTT. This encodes CASSLVGGGPSTGELFF.

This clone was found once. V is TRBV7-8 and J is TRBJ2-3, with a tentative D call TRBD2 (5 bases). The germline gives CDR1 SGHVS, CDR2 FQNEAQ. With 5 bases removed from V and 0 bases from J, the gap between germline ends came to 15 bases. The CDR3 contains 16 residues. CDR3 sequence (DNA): TGTGCCAGCAGCGGGCGGACTCTTGCTAGCACAGATACGCAGTATTTT. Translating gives CASSGRTLASTDTQYF.

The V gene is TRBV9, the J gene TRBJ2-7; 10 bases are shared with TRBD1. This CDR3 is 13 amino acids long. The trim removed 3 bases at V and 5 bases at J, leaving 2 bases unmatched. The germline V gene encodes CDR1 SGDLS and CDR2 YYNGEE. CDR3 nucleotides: TGTGCCAGCAGCGCCGGACAGGGGGACGAGCAGTACTTC. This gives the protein CASSAGQGDEQYF.

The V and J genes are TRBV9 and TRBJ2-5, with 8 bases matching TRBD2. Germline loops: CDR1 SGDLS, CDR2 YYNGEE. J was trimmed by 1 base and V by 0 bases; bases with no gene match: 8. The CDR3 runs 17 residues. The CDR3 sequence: CASSVGLGAGVQETQYF. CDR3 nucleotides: TGTGCCAGCAGCGTAGGATTGGGAGCGGGAGTCCAAGAGACCCAGTACTTC.

The CDR3 here is CASSSQWGGMGETQYF. The CDR3 DNA reads TGTGCCAGCAGCTCACAGTGGGGCGGGATGGGAGAGACCCAGTACTTC. The chain employs TRBV11-2 and TRBJ2-5; D might be TRBD2 (6 bases). The CDR3 extends over 16 amino acids. V was clipped by 4 bases and J by 4 bases, with 19 bases between them. Germline lookup yields CDR1 SGHAT and CDR2 FQNNGV.

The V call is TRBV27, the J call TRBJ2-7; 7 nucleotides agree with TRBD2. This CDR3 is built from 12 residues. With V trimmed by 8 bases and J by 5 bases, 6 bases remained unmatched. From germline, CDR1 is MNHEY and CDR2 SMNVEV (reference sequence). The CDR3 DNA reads TGTGCCAGCTCATTGGGGGGGGACGAGCAGTACTTC. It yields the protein CASSLGGDEQYF.

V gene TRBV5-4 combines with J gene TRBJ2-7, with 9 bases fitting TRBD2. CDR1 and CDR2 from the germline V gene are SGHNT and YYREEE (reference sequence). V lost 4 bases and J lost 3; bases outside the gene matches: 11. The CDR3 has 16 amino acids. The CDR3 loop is CASSLGGAGGLYEQYF. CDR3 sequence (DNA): TGTGCCAGCAGCCTTGGCGGAGCGGGAGGTCTCTACGAGCAGTACTTC.

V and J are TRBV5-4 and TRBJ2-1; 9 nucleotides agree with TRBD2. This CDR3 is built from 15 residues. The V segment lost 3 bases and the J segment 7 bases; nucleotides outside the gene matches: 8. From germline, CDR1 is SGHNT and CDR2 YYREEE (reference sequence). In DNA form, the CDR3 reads TGTGCCAGCAGCTCTATAGCGGGAGTTGTTAATGAGCAGTTCTTC. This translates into CASSSIAGVVNEQFF.

The CDR3 bases are TGTGCCAGCAGCGTAGCGGCTAGCGGGGGCAATGAGCAGTTCTTC. This gives the protein CASSVAASGGNEQFF. The V and J genes are TRBV9 and TRBJ2-1, with 10 bases identical to TRBD2. Trimming took 0 bases from V and 6 from J; bases not matched to a gene: 3. Germline assignment: CDR1 SGDLS and CDR2 YYNGEE. The CDR3 sequence is 15 residues long.

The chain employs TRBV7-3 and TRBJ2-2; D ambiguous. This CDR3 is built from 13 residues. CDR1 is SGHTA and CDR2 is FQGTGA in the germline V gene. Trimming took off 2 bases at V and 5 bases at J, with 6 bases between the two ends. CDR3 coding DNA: TGTGCCAGCAGCTTAGAGCGAACCGGGGAGCTGTTTTTT. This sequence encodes CASSLERTGELFF.

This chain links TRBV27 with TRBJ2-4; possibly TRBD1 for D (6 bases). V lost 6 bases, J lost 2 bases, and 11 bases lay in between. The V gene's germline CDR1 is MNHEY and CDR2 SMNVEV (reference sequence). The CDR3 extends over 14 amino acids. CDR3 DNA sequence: TGTGCCAGCAGGACCGACAGGTCCAAAAACATTCAGTACTTC. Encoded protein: CASRTDRSKNIQYF.

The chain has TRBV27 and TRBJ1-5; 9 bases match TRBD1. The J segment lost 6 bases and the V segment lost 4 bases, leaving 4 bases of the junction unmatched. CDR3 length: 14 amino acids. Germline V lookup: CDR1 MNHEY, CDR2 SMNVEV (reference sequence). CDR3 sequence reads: CASSWTGEGQPQHF. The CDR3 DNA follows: TGTGCCAGCAGTTGGACAGGGGAGGGTCAGCCCCAGCATTTT.

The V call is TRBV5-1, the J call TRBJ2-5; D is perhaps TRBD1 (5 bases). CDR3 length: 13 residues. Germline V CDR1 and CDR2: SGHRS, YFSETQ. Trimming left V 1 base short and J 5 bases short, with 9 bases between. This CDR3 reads CASSLQGLETQYF. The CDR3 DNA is TGCGCCAGCAGCTTGCAGGGATTGGAGACCCAGTACTTC.

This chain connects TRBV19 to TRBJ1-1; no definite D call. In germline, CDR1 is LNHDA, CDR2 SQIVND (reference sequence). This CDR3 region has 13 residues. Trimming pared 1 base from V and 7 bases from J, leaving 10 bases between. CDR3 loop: CASSIGGLIEAFF. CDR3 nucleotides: TGTGCCAGTAGTATAGGAGGCCTGATTGAAGCTTTCTTT.

The CDR3 loop reads CASRQLGGRREQYF. Written as DNA, the CDR3 is TGCGCCAGCAGGCAACTAGGGGGTCGACGCGAGCAGTACTTC. This chain uses TRBV4-1 with TRBJ2-5; weak D call: TRBD1 (6 bases). The J call may be mistaken, given a closer DNA end match to TRBJ2-7. The CDR3 spans 14 residues. From germline, CDR1 is MGHRA and CDR2 YSYEKL.